This T cell receptor (beta chain) emerged from a study of blood T cells in healthy people across ages. V lost 5 bases to trimming and J lost 8 bases, with 18 bases between them. This CDR3 region has 15 residues. Study conclusions and caveats: Higher diversity, along with more naive CD4+ cells, distinguished long-lived donors from aged donors. Across the age range, TCR beta diversity per million T cells fell in a roughly linear way.

On this clonotype: Its antigen remains unidentified.

For the second PCR, which ran for about 6 to 12 cycles, a sample-barcoded 5' primer and a J-beta primer mix were used. One entry per CDR3 protein, called by TCRdb with MiXCR from the 5' RACE reads. The data show 800,000 to 950,000 distinct CDR3 sequences, 35% to 40% seen once. The TCR sequence derives from a man between 18 and 35 years old in good health. The specimen was blood. The chain joins TRBV12-3 or TRBV12-4 to TRBJ1-4; unclear D gene. The CDR3 loop is CASSPGGGLTEKLFF. The CDR3 DNA follows: TGTGCCAGCAGTCCCGGTGGAGGTTTGACCGAAAAACTGTTTTTT.